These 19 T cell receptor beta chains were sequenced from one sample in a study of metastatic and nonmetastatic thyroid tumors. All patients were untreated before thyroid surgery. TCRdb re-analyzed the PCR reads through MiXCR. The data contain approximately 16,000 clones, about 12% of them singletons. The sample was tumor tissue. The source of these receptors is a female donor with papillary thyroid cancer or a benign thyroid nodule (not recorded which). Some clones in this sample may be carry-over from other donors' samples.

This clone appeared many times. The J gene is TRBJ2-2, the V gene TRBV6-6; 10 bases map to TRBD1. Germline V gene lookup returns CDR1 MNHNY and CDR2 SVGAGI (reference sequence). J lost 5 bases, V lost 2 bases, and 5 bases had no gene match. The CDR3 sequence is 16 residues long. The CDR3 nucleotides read TGTGCCAGCAGTTACGGGGGGACAGGGGCGACCGGGGAGCTGTTTTTT. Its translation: CASSYGGTGATGELFF.

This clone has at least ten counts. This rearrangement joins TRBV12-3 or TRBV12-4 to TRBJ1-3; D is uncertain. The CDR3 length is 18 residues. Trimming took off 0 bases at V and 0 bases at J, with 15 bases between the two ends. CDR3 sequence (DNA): TGTGCCAGCAGTTTAGCTAGAGGACGGACTCGCTCTGGAAACACCATATATTTT. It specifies CASSLARGRTRSGNTIYF.

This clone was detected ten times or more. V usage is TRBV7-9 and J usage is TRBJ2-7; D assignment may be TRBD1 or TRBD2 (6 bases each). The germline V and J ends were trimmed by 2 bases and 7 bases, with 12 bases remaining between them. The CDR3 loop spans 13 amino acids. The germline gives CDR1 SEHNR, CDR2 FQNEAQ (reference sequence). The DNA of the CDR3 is TGTGCCAGCAGCTTAAGGGGGGAAGGGGAGCAGTACTTC. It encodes CASSLRGEGEQYF.

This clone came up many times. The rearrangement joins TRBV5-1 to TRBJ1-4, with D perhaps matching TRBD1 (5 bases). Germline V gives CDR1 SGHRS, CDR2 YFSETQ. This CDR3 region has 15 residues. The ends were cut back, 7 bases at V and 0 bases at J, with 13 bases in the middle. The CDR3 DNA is TGCGCCAGCTCCGTCGGAGGGGCAACTAATGAAAAACTGTTTTTT. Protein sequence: CASSVGGATNEKLFF.

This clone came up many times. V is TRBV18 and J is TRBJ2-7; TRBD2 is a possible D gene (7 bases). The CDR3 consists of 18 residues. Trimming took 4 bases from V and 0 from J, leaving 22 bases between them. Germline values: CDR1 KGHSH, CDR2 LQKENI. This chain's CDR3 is CASSLGRSGPGASYEQYF. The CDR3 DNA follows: TGTGCCAGCTCACTGGGCCGTAGCGGGCCAGGGGCCTCCTACGAGCAGTACTTC.

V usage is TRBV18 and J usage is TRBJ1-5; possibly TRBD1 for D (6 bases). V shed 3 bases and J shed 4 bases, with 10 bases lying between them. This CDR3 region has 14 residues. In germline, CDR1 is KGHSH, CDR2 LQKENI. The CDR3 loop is CASSPGQPNQPQHF. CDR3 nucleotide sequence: TGTGCCAGCTCACCCGGACAGCCGAATCAGCCCCAGCATTTT. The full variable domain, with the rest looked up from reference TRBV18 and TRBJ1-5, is NAGVMQNPRHLVRRRGQEARLRCSPMKGHSHVYWYRQLPEEGLKFMVYLQKENIIDESGMPKERFSAEFPKEGPSILRIQQVVRGDSAAYFCASSPGQPNQPQHFGDGTRLSIL.

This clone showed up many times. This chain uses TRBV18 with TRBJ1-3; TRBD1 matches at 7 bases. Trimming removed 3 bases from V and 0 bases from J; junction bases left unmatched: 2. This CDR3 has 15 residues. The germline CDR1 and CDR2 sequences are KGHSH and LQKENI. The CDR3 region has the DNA TGTGCCAGCTCACCGGGACAGTACTCTGGAAACACCATATATTTT. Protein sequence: CASSPGQYSGNTIYF.

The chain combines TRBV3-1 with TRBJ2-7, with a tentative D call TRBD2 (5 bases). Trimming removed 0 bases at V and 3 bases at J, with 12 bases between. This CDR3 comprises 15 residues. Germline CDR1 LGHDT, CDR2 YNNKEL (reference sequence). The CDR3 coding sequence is TGTGCCAGCAGCCAAGATCGAACGGGGTACTACGAGCAGTACTTC. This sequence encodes CASSQDRTGYYEQYF.

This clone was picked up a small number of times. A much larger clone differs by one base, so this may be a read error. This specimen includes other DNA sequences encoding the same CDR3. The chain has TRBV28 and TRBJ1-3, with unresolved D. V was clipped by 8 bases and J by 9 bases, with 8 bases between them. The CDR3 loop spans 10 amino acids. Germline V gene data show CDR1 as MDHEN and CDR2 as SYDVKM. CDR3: CASSTSTIYF. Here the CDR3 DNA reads TGTGCCAGCTCGACGAGCACCATATATTTT.

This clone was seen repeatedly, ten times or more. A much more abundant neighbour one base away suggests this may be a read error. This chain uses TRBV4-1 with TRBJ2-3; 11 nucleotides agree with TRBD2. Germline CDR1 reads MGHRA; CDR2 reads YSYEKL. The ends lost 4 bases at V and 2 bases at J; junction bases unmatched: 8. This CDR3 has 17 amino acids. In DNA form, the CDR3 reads TGCGCCAGCAGCCCCAGCCCTAGCGGGAGGATCACAGATACGCAGTATTTT. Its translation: CASSPSPSGRITDTQYF.

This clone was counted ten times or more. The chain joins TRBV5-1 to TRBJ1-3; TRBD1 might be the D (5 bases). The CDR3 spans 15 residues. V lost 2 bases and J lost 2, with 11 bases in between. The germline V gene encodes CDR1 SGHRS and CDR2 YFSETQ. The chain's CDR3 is CASSFGGIAGNTIYF. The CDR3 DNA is TGCGCCAGCAGCTTCGGGGGGATAGCTGGAAACACCATATATTTT. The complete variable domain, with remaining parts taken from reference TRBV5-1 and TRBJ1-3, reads KAGVTQTPRYLIKTRGQQVTLSCSPISGHRSVSWYQQTPGQGLQFLFEYFSETQRNKGNFPGRFSGRQFSNSRSEMNVSTLELGDSALYLCASSFGGIAGNTIYFGEGSWLTVV.

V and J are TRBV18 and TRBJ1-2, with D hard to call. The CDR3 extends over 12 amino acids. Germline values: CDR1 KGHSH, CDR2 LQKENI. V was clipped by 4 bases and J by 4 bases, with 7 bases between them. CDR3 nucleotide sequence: TGTGCCAGCTCACTTAACGGCTATGGCTACACCTTC. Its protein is CASSLNGYGYTF.

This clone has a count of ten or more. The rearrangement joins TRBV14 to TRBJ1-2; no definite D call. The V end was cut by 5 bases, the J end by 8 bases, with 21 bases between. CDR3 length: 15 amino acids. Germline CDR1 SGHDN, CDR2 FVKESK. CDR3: CASSYGVLRTRGYTF. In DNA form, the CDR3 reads TGTGCCAGCAGCTACGGCGTCTTACGTACTAGGGGCTACACCTTC.

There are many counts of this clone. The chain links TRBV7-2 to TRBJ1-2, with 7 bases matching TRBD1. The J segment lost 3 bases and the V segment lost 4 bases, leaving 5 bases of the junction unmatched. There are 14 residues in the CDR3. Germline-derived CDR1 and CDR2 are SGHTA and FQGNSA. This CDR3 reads CASSSGQRYYGYTF. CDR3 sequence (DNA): TGTGCCAGCAGCTCGGGACAGCGATACTATGGCTACACCTTC.

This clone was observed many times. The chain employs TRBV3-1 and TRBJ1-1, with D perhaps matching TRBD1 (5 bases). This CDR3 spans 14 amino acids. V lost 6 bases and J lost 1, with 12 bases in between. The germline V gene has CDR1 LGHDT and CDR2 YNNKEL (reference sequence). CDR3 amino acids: CASRDSGGNTEAFF. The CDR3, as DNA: TGTGCCAGCAGGGACTCGGGGGGGAACACTGAAGCTTTCTTT. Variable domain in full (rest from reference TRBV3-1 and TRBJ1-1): DTAVSQTPKYLVTQMGNDKSIKCEQNLGHDTMYWYKQDSKKFLKIMFSYNNKELIINETVPNRFSPKSPDKAHLNLHINSLELGDSAVYFCASRDSGGNTEAFFGQGTRLTVV.

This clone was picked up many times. This CDR3 is CASSHLRNTEAFF. The CDR3 DNA sequence: TGTGCCAGCAGTCACCTCCGGAACACTGAAGCTTTCTTT. The chain is built from TRBV5-5 and TRBJ1-1; no definite D call. The V gene's germline CDR1 is SGHKS and CDR2 YYEKEE (reference sequence). V was cut by 5 bases and J by 1 base, with 9 bases left in between. This CDR3 is 13 amino acids long.

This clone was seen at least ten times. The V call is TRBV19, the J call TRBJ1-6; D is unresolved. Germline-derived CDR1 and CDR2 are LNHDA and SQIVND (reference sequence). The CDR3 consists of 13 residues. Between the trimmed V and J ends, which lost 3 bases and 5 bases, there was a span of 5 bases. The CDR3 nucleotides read TGTGCCAGTAGTATTGGGAATAATTCACCCCTCCACTTT. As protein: CASSIGNNSPLHF.

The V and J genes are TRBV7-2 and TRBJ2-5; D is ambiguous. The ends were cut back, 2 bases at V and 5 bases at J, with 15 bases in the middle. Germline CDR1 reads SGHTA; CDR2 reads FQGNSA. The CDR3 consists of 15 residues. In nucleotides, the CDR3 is TGTGCCAGCAGCTTATCAATCACGGTGGGGGAGACCCAGTACTTC. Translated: CASSLSITVGETQYF.

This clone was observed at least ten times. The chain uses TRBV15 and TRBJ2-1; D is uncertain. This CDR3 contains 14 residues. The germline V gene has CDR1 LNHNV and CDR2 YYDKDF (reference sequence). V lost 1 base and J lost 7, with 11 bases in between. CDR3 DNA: TGTGCCACCAGCAGAGTCGGACGATTTAATGAGCAGTTCTTC. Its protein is CATSRVGRFNEQFF.